The 8 T cell receptor beta chains below were found in one sample sequenced in a study of PD-1 and CTLA-4 blockade in melanoma. The data were produced by immunoSEQ multiplex PCR, yet TCRdb's version contains in-frame clones alone and is incomplete. This table has nearly 30,000 clones, less than 90% appearing once. The sequencing used CD8+ T cells from peripheral blood, collected before anti-PD-1 treatment. All receptors derive from a human donor with melanoma.

This chain joins TRBV5-5 and TRBJ2-1, with 10 bases lining up with TRBD1. Trimming cost V 4 bases and J 4 bases; bases outside gene matches: 5. Germline V gene sequence: CDR1 SGHKS, CDR2 YYEKEE (reference sequence). This CDR3 is built from 15 residues. The CDR3, as DNA: TGTGCCAGCAGCCACGGGACAGGGGCTTACAATGAGCAGTTCTTC. Protein product: CASSHGTGAYNEQFF.

Only one count was recorded for this clone. The rearrangement links TRBV2 to TRBJ1-1, with unresolved D. Germline assignment: CDR1 SNHLY and CDR2 FYNNEI. Trimming took off 2 bases at V and 7 bases at J, with 17 bases between the two ends. The CDR3 is 15 residues long. CDR3 amino acids: CASSELHSSKYEAFF. Here the CDR3 DNA reads TGTGCCAGCAGTGAATTGCACTCAAGCAAGTATGAAGCTTTCTTT.

The rearrangement uses TRBV6-6 and TRBJ2-3, with 7 bases fitting TRBD1. J gave up 4 bases and V 7 bases, and 11 bases lay outside the gene matches. The CDR3 is made up of 15 amino acids. CDR1 and CDR2 (germline): MNHNY, SVGAGI (reference sequence). The CDR3 nucleotides read TGTGCCAGCAACCAACAGGGGCCAAGGGCAGATACGCAGTATTTT. Residues: CASNQQGPRADTQYF.

This chain connects TRBV9 to TRBJ2-1; D unresolved. Trimming pared 3 bases from V and 0 bases from J, leaving 10 bases between. Germline V gene data show CDR1 as SGDLS and CDR2 as YYNGEE. The CDR3 loop spans 15 amino acids. The CDR3 DNA is TGTGCCAGCAGCGAGGCTCTGAGCTCCTACAATGAGCAGTTCTTC. As protein: CASSEALSSYNEQFF. Complete variable domain (other parts from reference TRBV9 and TRBJ2-1): DSGVTQTPKHLITATGQRVTLRCSPRSGDLSVYWYQQSLDQGLQFLIQYYNGEERAKGNILERFSAQQFPDLHSELNLSSLELGDSALYFCASSEALSSYNEQFFGPGTRLTVL.

The chain employs TRBV6-9 and TRBJ2-7; either TRBD1 or TRBD2 may supply D (6 bases each). CDR1 and CDR2 from the germline V gene are MNHGY and SVAAGI. Trimming took 5 bases from V and 3 from J, leaving 17 bases between them. The CDR3 covers 15 residues. The CDR3 DNA follows: TGTGCCAGCAGTCCCCGAGGAGGGGGAATCTACGAGCAGTACTTC. It specifies CASSPRGGGIYEQYF.

The chain couples TRBV7-9 to TRBJ1-1, with TRBD1 matching over 12 bases. Trimming took 4 bases from V and 8 from J; bases not matched to a gene: 8. CDR1 and CDR2 from the germline V gene are SEHNR and FQNEAQ (reference sequence). The CDR3 length is 15 residues. CDR3: CASSSGQGASREAFF. DNA for the CDR3: TGTGCCAGCAGCTCGGGACAGGGGGCGAGTCGCGAAGCTTTCTTT.

V gene TRBV11-2 combines with J gene TRBJ2-7; D may be TRBD1 (5 bases). Germline CDR1 reads SGHAT; CDR2 reads FQNNGV. Trimming took off 1 base at V and 2 bases at J, with 21 bases between the two ends. This CDR3 has 18 residues. DNA for the CDR3: TGTGCCAGCAGCTTAGCTCTCTACGGGCAGGGCGAACCCTACGAGCAGTACTTC. It encodes CASSLALYGQGEPYEQYF.

This clone was recorded once. The V gene is TRBV3-1 (or the pseudogene TRBV3-2), the J gene TRBJ1-1; D gene ambiguous. The CDR3 is 15 amino acids. Per germline, CDR1 LGHDT and CDR2 YNNKEL (reference sequence). V was clipped by 0 bases and J by 5 bases, with 13 bases between them. The CDR3 coding sequence is TGTGCCAGCAGCCAAGAGGGCACGATGGAGACTGAAGCTTTCTTT. This gives the protein CASSQEGTMETEAFF.